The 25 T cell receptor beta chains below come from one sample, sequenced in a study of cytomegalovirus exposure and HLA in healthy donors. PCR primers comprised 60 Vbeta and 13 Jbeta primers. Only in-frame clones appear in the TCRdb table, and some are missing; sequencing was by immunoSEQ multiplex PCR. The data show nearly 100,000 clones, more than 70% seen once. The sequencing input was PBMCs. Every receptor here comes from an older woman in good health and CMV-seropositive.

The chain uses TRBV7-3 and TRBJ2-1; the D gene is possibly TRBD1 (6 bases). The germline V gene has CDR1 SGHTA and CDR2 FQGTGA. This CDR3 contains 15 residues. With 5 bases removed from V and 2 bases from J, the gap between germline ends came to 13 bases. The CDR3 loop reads CASSLQGHPYNEQFF. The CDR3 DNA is TGTGCCAGCAGCCTTCAGGGACACCCCTACAATGAGCAGTTCTTC.

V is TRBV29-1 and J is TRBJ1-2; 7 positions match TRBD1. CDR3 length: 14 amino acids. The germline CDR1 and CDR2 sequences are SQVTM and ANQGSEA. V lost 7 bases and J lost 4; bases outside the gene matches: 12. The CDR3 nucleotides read TGCAGCGCAGCCTCGAGACAGGGTGGCTATGGCTACACCTTC. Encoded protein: CSAASRQGGYGYTF.

CDR3 sequence: CSSVGRGGSSYNEQFF. In DNA form, the CDR3 reads TGTTCCTCAGTCGGTAGGGGGGGGAGCTCCTACAATGAGCAGTTCTTC. The rearrangement uses TRBV19 and TRBJ2-1; D might be TRBD2 (7 bases). The CDR3 is 16 residues long. Germline CDR1 LNHDA, CDR2 SQIVND (reference sequence).

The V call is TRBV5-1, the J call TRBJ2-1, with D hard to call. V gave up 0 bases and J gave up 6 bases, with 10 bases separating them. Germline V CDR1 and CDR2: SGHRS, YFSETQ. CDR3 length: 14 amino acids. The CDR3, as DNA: TGCGCCAGCAGCTTGGCCGGGTTGCCCAATGAGCAGTTCTTC. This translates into CASSLAGLPNEQFF.

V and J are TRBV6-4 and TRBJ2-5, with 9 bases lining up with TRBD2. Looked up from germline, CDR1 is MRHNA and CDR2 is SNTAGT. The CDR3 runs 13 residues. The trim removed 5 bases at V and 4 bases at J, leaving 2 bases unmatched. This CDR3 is CASSHSGGETQYF. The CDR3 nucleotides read TGTGCCAGCAGTCATAGCGGGGGAGAGACCCAGTACTTC.

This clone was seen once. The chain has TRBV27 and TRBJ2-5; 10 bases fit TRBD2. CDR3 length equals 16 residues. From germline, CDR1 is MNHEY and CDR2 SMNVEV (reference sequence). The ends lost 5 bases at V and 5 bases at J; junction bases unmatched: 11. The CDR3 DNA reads TGTGCCAGCAGTCCCCGACTAGCGGGTGGTTGGGAGACCCAGTACTTC. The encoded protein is CASSPRLAGGWETQYF.

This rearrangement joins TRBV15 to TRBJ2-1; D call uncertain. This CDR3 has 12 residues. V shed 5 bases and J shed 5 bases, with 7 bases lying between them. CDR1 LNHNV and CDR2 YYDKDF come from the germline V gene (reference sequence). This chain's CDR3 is CATSPRDNEQFF. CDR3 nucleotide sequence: TGTGCCACCAGCCCCCGGGACAATGAGCAGTTCTTC. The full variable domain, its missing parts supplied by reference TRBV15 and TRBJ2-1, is DAMVIQNPRYQVTQFGKPVTLSCSQTLNHNVMYWYQQKSSQAPKLLFHYYDKDFNNEADTPDNFQSRRPNTSFCFLDIRSPGLGDTAMYLCATSPRDNEQFFGPGTRLTVL.

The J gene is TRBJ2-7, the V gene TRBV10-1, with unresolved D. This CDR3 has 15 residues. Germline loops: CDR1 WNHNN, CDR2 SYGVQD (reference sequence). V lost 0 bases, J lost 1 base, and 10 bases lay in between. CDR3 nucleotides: TGCGCCAGCAGTGAGTCGGCGGCACCTTCCTACGAGCAGTACTTC. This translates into CASSESAAPSYEQYF.

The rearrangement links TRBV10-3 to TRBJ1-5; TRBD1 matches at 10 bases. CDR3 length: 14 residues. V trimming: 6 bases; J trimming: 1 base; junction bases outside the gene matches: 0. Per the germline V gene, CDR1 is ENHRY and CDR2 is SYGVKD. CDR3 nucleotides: TGTGCCATCAGGGACAGGGGGAGCAATCAGCCCCAGCATTTT. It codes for CAIRDRGSNQPQHF.

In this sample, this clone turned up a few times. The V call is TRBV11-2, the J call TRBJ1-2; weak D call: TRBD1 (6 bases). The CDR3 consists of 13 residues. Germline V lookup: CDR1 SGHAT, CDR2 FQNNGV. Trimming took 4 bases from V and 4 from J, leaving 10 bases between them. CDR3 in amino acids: CASSYDRLYGYTF. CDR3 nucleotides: TGTGCCAGCAGCTACGACAGGCTCTATGGCTACACCTTC.

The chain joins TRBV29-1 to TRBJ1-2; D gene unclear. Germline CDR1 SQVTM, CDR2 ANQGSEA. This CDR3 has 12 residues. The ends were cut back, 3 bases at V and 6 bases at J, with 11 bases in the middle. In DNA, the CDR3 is TGCAGCGTTGACATGTTACTTCATGGCTACACCTTC. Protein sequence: CSVDMLLHGYTF. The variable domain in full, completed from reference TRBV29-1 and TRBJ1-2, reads SAVISQKPSRDICQRGTSLTIQCQVDSQVTMMFWYRQQPGQSLTLIATANQGSEATYESGFVIDKFPISRPNLTFSTLTVSNMSPEDSSIYLCSVDMLLHGYTFGSGTRLTVV.

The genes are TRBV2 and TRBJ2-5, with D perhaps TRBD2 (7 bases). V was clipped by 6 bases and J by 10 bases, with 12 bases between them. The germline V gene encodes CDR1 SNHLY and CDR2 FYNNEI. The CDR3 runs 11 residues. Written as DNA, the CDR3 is TGTGCCAGCAGGGAGGGGGGGGGCCAGTACTTC. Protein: CASREGGGQYF.

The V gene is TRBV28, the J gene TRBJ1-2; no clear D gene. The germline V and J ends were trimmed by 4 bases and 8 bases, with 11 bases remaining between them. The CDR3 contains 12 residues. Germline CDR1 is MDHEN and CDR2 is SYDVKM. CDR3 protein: CASSSGALGYTF. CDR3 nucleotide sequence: TGTGCCAGCAGTTCGGGAGCGCTCGGCTACACCTTC.

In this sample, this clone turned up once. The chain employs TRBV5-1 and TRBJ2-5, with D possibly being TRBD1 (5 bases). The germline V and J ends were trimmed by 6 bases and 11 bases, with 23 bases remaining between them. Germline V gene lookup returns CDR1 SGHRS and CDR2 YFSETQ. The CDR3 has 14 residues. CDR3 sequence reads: CASKVALTAFGQYF. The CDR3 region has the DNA TGCGCCAGCAAAGTGGCATTGACAGCCTTCGGGCAGTACTTC.

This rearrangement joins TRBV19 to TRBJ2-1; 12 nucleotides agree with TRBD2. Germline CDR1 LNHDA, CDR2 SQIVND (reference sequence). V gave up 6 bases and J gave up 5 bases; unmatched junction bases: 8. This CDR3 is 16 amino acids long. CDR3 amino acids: CASSPTSGSRHNEQFF. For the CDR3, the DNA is TGTGCCAGTAGCCCGACTAGCGGGAGTAGGCACAATGAGCAGTTCTTC. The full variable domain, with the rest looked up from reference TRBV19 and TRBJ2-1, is DGGITQSPKYLFRKEGQNVTLSCEQNLNHDAMYWYRQDPGQGLRLIYYSQIVNDFQKGDIAEGYSVSREKKESFPLTVTSAQKNPTAFYLCASSPTSGSRHNEQFFGPGTRLTVL.

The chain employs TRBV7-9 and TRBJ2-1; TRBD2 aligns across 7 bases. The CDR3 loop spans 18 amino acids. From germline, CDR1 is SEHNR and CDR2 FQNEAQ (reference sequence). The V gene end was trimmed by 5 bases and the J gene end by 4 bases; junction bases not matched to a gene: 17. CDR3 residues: CASSHSSVDPGGYNEQFF. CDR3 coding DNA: TGTGCCAGCAGCCATTCTAGTGTGGACCCCGGGGGGTACAATGAGCAGTTCTTC.

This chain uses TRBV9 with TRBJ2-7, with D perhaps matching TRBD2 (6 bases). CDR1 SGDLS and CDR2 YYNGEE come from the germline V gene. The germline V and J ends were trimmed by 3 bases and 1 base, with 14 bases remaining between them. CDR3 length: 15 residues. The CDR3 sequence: CASSGGDFPSYEQYF. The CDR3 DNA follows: TGTGCCAGCAGCGGAGGGGACTTCCCTTCCTACGAGCAGTACTTC.

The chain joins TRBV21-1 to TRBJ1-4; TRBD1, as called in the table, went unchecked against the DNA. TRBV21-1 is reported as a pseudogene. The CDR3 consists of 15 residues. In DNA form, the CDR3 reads TGTGCCAGCAGCAAAGCAACAGGACGTAATGAAAAACTGTTTTTT. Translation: CASSKATGRNEKLFF.

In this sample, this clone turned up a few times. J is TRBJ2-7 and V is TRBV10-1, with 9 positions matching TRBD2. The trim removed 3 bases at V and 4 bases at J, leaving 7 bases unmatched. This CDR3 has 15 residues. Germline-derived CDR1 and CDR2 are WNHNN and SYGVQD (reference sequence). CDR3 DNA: TGCGCCAGCAGTGAACGGGCGGGAGGGCTGTACGAGCAGTACTTC. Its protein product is CASSERAGGLYEQYF.

The CDR3 nucleotides read TGCGCCAGCAGCTTGGCCTCAAGCGGGAGCACAGATACGCAGTATTTT. Translating gives CASSLASSGSTDTQYF. V usage is TRBV5-1 and J usage is TRBJ2-3, with a weak D call TRBD2 (6 bases). V was trimmed by 0 bases and J by 0 bases, leaving 11 bases between them. Germline CDR1 is SGHRS and CDR2 is YFSETQ. The CDR3 covers 16 residues.

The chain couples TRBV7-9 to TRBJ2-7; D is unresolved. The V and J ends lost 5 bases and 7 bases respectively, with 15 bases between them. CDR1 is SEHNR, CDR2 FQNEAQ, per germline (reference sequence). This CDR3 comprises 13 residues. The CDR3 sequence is CASSHPHIPEQYF. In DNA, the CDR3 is TGTGCCAGCAGCCACCCACATATCCCTGAGCAGTACTTC.

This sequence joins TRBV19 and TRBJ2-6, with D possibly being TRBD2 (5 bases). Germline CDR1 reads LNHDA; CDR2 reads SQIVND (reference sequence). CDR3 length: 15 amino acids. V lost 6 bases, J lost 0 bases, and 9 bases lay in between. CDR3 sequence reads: CASSGVSSGANVLTF. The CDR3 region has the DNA TGTGCCAGTAGCGGGGTTAGCTCTGGGGCCAACGTCCTGACTTTC.

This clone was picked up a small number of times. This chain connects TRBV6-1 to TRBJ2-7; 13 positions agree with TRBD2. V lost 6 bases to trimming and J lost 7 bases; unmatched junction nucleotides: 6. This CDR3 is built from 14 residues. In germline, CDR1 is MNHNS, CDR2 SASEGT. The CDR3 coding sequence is TGTGCCAGCAGGGCGACTAGCGGGGGGCTAGAGCAGTACTTC. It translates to CASRATSGGLEQYF.

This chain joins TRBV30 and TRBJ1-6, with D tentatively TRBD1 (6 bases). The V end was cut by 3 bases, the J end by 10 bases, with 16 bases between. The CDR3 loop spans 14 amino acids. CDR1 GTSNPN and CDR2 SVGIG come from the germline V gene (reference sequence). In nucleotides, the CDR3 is TGTGCCTGGAGGGCACAGGGTGTGGGGTCACCCCTCCACTTT. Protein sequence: CAWRAQGVGSPLHF.

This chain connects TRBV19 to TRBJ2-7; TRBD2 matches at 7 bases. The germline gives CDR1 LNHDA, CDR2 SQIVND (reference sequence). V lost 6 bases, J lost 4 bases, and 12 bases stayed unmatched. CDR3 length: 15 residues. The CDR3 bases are TGTGCCAGTAGCGTCATGGGAGGGCTCGGGTACGAGCAGTACTTC. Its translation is CASSVMGGLGYEQYF.